A single sample is the source of the 30 T cell receptor beta chains below, sequenced in a study of cytotoxic CD8 clonotypes in ibrutinib-treated CLL. The assay was immunoSEQ multiplex PCR, and TCRdb's table has in-frame clones only and misses some. The sample has around 250,000 clones; 60% to 75% are singletons. The specimen was PBMCs, collected after 24 months of ibrutinib treatment. The receptor source for this set is a human donor with chronic lymphocytic leukemia.

A note on this clone: One end of the junction varies from germline; a read error may be responsible. The V and J genes are TRBV7-7 and TRBJ2-5, with D unclear. The CDR3 is made up of 13 amino acids. Germline V lookup: CDR1 SSHAT, CDR2 FNYEAQ (reference sequence). CDR3 nucleotide sequence: TGTGCTAGCAGCCCTAATTTGGAAGAGACCCAGTACTTC. Protein product: CASSPNLEETQYF.

The rearrangement joins TRBV2 to TRBJ2-7; 7 bases are shared with TRBD1. From germline, CDR1 is SNHLY and CDR2 FYNNEI. The CDR3 length is 13 residues. The trim removed 10 bases at V and 3 bases at J, leaving 9 bases unmatched. This CDR3 is CATPGQASYEQYF. CDR3 DNA: TGTGCCACCCCCGGACAGGCCAGCTACGAGCAGTACTTC.

The genes are TRBV19 and TRBJ1-5, with 12 bases that match TRBD1. The CDR3 is 18 residues long. Unmatched junction bases numbered 12, after V lost 7 bases and J lost 2 bases. Germline CDR1 reads LNHDA; CDR2 reads SQIVND (reference sequence). The CDR3 DNA reads TGTGCCAGTACCCCCGGGACAGGGGGCGCGGGAGGCAATCAGCCCCAGCATTTT. It translates to CASTPGTGGAGGNQPQHF.

The V gene is TRBV6-5, the J gene TRBJ2-5; 11 positions agree with TRBD2. This CDR3 region has 15 residues. After removal of 6 bases from V and 2 bases from J, the junction contained 5 bases not matched to a gene. CDR1 MNHEY and CDR2 SVGAGI come from the germline V gene. CDR3 DNA: TGTGCCAGCAGCCAAGGGACTAGCGGTCAAGAGACCCAGTACTTC. Amino acids: CASSQGTSGQETQYF.

The rearrangement links TRBV9 to TRBJ1-2; D unclear. The CDR3 totals 14 residues. V dropped 4 bases and J dropped 1 base, with 11 bases sitting between them. Germline-derived CDR1 and CDR2 are SGDLS and YYNGEE. The CDR3 protein is CASSPGSLNYGYTF. The CDR3 region has the DNA TGTGCCAGCAGCCCCGGGAGCCTTAACTATGGCTACACCTTC.

In this sample, this clone turned up once. The CDR3 is CASIGNRATYNEQFF. The CDR3 DNA is TGTGCCAGCATCGGGAACAGGGCCACCTACAATGAGCAGTTCTTC. The chain couples TRBV28 to TRBJ2-1, with D perhaps matching TRBD1 (6 bases). Germline V gene lookup returns CDR1 MDHEN and CDR2 SYDVKM. The CDR3 has 15 residues. Trimming pared 7 bases from V and 2 bases from J, leaving 15 bases between.

V usage is TRBV25-1 and J usage is TRBJ1-2; weak D call: TRBD1 (6 bases). Between the trimmed V and J ends, which lost 1 base and 1 base, there was a span of 10 bases. The V gene's germline CDR1 is MGHDK and CDR2 SYGVNS. CDR3 length equals 15 residues. The CDR3 DNA follows: TGTGCCAGCAGTGAATTAGTCAGGGGTAACTATGGCTACACCTTC. Its translation is CASSELVRGNYGYTF.

The rearrangement uses TRBV29-1 and TRBJ2-5, with 7 nucleotides matching TRBD1. The germline V gene has CDR1 SQVTM and CDR2 ANQGSEA. V lost 8 bases and J lost 0; bases outside the gene matches: 9. The CDR3 runs 14 residues. The CDR3 DNA reads as TGCAGCTTACCCGGGACAGAAGACCAAGAGACCCAGTACTTC. Translation: CSLPGTEDQETQYF.

The chain carries TRBV7-3 and TRBJ2-3; 8 bases are shared with TRBD2. Germline CDR1 and CDR2: SGHTA and FQGTGA. CDR3 length: 15 residues. V gave up 4 bases and J gave up 6 bases; unmatched junction bases: 9. CDR3 residues: CASSSLAQRGDTQYF. CDR3 nucleotide sequence: TGTGCCAGCAGCTCACTAGCCCAGCGGGGGGATACGCAGTATTTT.

Turning to this clone: This sample includes further DNA sequences coding for the same CDR3. The chain carries TRBV30 and TRBJ1-2, with TRBD1 as a possible D gene (5 bases). There are 11 residues in the CDR3. CDR1 and CDR2 (germline): GTSNPN, SVGIG (reference sequence). Deletions cut 1 base from V and 5 bases from J, with 5 bases between. The CDR3 bases are TGTGCCTGGAGTGCAGGGTATGGCTACACCTTC. Its translation: CAWSAGYGYTF.

The chain couples TRBV29-1 to TRBJ1-5, with a weak D call TRBD1 (6 bases). The CDR3 spans 14 residues. The germline V and J ends were trimmed by 5 bases and 4 bases, with 15 bases remaining between them. Germline V CDR1 and CDR2: SQVTM, ANQGSEA. CDR3: CSVTQGRGNQPQHF. DNA for the CDR3: TGCAGCGTTACACAGGGCCGGGGTAATCAGCCCCAGCATTTT.

The V call is TRBV30, the J call TRBJ2-3, with D unresolved. V was clipped by 5 bases and J by 1 base, with 10 bases between them. CDR1 and CDR2 from the germline V gene are GTSNPN and SVGIG (reference sequence). The CDR3 length is 13 residues. The CDR3 DNA reads as TGTGCCTGGGGGGAAACGGGCACAGATACGCAGTATTTT. Protein: CAWGETGTDTQYF.

This chain connects TRBV7-9 to TRBJ2-7; either TRBD1 or TRBD2 may fit D (6 bases each). The CDR3 spans 11 residues. The V gene lost 10 bases and the J gene lost 4 bases, with 11 bases spanning the gap. Germline V gene lookup returns CDR1 SEHNR and CDR2 FQNEAQ (reference sequence). CDR3 loop: CAIQGTYEQYF. The DNA for the CDR3 is TGTGCCATCCAGGGGACTTACGAGCAGTACTTC.

The genes are TRBV11-2 and TRBJ1-4, with a weak D call TRBD1 (5 bases). The germline V gene encodes CDR1 SGHAT and CDR2 FQNNGV. This CDR3 is 15 amino acids long. V lost 4 bases and J 4 bases, leaving 13 bases between the germline ends. Here the CDR3 DNA reads TGTGCCAGCAGCTCGCCGGACAAGAGTAATGAAAAACTGTTTTTT. Amino acids: CASSSPDKSNEKLFF.

The V and J genes are TRBV4-1 and TRBJ2-7, with 10 bases matching TRBD1. Unmatched junction bases numbered 10, after V lost 2 bases and J lost 3 bases. The CDR3 spans 17 residues. Germline V gives CDR1 MGHRA, CDR2 YSYEKL. The CDR3, as DNA: TGCGCCAGCAGCCAATCCACCGGGGGACAGGGGAGCTACGAGCAGTACTTC. Its translation is CASSQSTGGQGSYEQYF.

The chain employs TRBV29-1 and TRBJ2-7; 9 positions match TRBD1. Unmatched junction bases numbered 5, after V lost 7 bases and J lost 1 base. Germline V CDR1 and CDR2: SQVTM, ANQGSEA. The CDR3 contains 13 residues. As DNA, the CDR3 is TGCAGCGCCGTTGACAGGGGGTCCTACGAGCAGTACTTC. Amino acids: CSAVDRGSYEQYF.

The rearrangement joins TRBV27 to TRBJ2-2, with D maybe TRBD2 (6 bases). The CDR3 has 14 amino acids. The germline V gene has CDR1 MNHEY and CDR2 SMNVEV (reference sequence). The V end lost 5 bases, the J end lost 6 bases, and 13 bases lay between the germline ends. The CDR3 nucleotides read TGTGCCAGCAGTCTAAGGACTACCCCCGGGGAGCTGTTTTTT. Protein sequence: CASSLRTTPGELFF.

The genes are TRBV21-1 and TRBJ2-2; the D call TRBD1 from the table was never checked on the DNA. TRBV21-1 is flagged as a pseudogene. The CDR3 is made up of 15 amino acids. The DNA for the CDR3 is TGTGCCAGCAGCACCAGGACAGGGCCCCACGGGGAGCTGTTTTTT. It is translated as CASSTRTGPHGELFF.

The chain carries TRBV7-3 and TRBJ2-1; D remains unclear. V was clipped by 2 bases and J by 4 bases, with 6 bases between them. CDR3 length: 13 amino acids. Germline CDR1 reads SGHTA; CDR2 reads FQGTGA. In DNA, the CDR3 is TGTGCCAGCAGCTTATCGCTATACAATGAGCAGTTCTTC. Translation gives CASSLSLYNEQFF.

This rearrangement joins TRBV6-6 to TRBJ1-1; weak D call: TRBD1 (5 bases). Germline V gives CDR1 MNHNY, CDR2 SVGAGI (reference sequence). V dropped 2 bases and J dropped 1 base, with 11 bases sitting between them. The CDR3 has 15 amino acids. The CDR3 here is CASSYGGTGNTEAFF. CDR3 bases: TGTGCCAGCAGTTACGGGGGGACGGGGAACACTGAAGCTTTCTTT.

V usage is TRBV25-1 and J usage is TRBJ1-2, with 7 bases that match TRBD1. Trimming took 6 bases from V and 4 from J; bases not matched to a gene: 5. The CDR3 extends over 13 amino acids. Germline V gene lookup returns CDR1 MGHDK and CDR2 SYGVNS. The CDR3 nucleotides are TGTGCCAGCAGAAGGACAGGCCCCTATGGCTACACCTTC. This encodes CASRRTGPYGYTF.

This rearrangement joins TRBV7-2 to TRBJ2-7, with 14 bases aligning to TRBD2. Looked up from germline, CDR1 is SGHTA and CDR2 is FQGNSA. Trimming at V came to 1 base and at J to 4 bases, leaving 9 bases not matched to a gene. The CDR3 contains 18 residues. CDR3 bases: TGTGCCAGCAGCTTAGAGACTAGCGGGAGGGCCAGTTGGTACGAGCAGTACTTC. Amino acids: CASSLETSGRASWYEQYF. The variable domain in full, completed from reference TRBV7-2 and TRBJ2-7, reads GAGVSQSPSNKVTEKGKDVELRCDPISGHTALYWYRQSLGQGLEFLIYFQGNSAPDKSGLPSDRFSAERTGGSVSTLTIQRTQQEDSAVYLCASSLETSGRASWYEQYFGPGTRLTVT.

This clone was picked up a small number of times. The chain has TRBV6-5 and TRBJ2-7; TRBD2 agrees at 7 bases. The CDR3 is 15 amino acids. Trimming at V came to 0 bases and at J to 2 bases, leaving 4 bases not matched to a gene. The germline gives CDR1 MNHEY, CDR2 SVGAGI. The CDR3 bases are TGTGCCAGCAGTTACTCGGGAGGGGCGCCCTACGAGCAGTACTTC. It encodes CASSYSGGAPYEQYF.

V gene TRBV7-8 combines with J gene TRBJ1-1; D unresolved. Trimming removed 5 bases from V and 0 bases from J, with 7 bases in between. The CDR3 has 13 residues. Germline values: CDR1 SGHVS, CDR2 FQNEAQ. The CDR3 region has the DNA TGTGCCAGCAGCCCCACAGTGAACACTGAAGCTTTCTTT. Amino acid sequence: CASSPTVNTEAFF.

This clone occurred once. The V gene is TRBV28, the J gene TRBJ2-5; D remains unclear. In germline, CDR1 is MDHEN, CDR2 SYDVKM. Trimming stripped 6 bases from V and 3 bases from J, with 20 bases between. The CDR3 loop spans 16 amino acids. DNA of the CDR3: TGTGCCAGCAGCCTCCACTCGACCCGAAGGGAAGAGACCCAGTACTTC. It translates to CASSLHSTRREETQYF. The full variable domain, completed using reference TRBV28 and TRBJ2-5, is DVKVTQSSRYLVKRTGEKVFLECVQDMDHENMFWYRQDPGLGLRLIYFSYDVKMKEKGDIPEGYSVSREKKERFSLILESASTNQTSMYLCASSLHSTRREETQYFGPGTRLLVL.

The chain carries TRBV5-4 and TRBJ2-1; the D gene is possibly TRBD1 (5 bases). CDR1 and CDR2 from the germline V gene are SGHNT and YYREEE (reference sequence). The CDR3 length is 10 residues. V lost 6 bases and J 14 bases, leaving 12 bases between the germline ends. The chain's CDR3 is CASTQGVEFF. The CDR3 coding sequence is TGTGCCAGCACCCAAGGGGTTGAGTTCTTC.

CDR3 nucleotide sequence: TGTGCCAGCAGTGAAGCGGATCCTAGTGGGAATGAGCAGTTCTTC. Translated, it gives CASSEADPSGNEQFF. The chain uses TRBV2 and TRBJ2-1; D gene unclear. This CDR3 region has 15 residues. Germline lookup yields CDR1 SNHLY and CDR2 FYNNEI. The V end lost 0 bases, the J end lost 7 bases, and 13 bases lay between the germline ends.

This clone was seen a single time. This rearrangement joins TRBV9 to TRBJ2-7, with 10 positions matching TRBD1. Germline CDR1 is SGDLS and CDR2 is YYNGEE. This CDR3 contains 15 residues. V was clipped by 2 bases and J by 6 bases; unmatched bases: 8. In nucleotides, the CDR3 is TGTGCCAGCAGCGTGGGGACAGGGGAGATTTCCGAGCAGTACTTC. It is translated as CASSVGTGEISEQYF.

The chain couples TRBV29-1 to TRBJ1-3; D may be TRBD1 (5 bases). V lost 4 bases and J lost 4, with 11 bases in between. The CDR3 is made up of 13 amino acids. Looked up from germline, CDR1 is SQVTM and CDR2 is ANQGSEA. The CDR3: CSVGTTEGNTIYF. The CDR3 nucleotides are TGCAGCGTTGGGACAACAGAGGGAAACACCATATATTTT.

The chain is built from TRBV29-1 and TRBJ2-1, with D perhaps TRBD2 (5 bases). V gave up 4 bases and J gave up 6 bases, with 22 bases separating them. The CDR3 is 16 residues long. Germline CDR1 reads SQVTM; CDR2 reads ANQGSEA. The CDR3 nucleotides are TGCAGCGTTGTCCCTGGCAACCACGGGGAGACCAATGAGCAGTTCTTC. Encoded protein: CSVVPGNHGETNEQFF.